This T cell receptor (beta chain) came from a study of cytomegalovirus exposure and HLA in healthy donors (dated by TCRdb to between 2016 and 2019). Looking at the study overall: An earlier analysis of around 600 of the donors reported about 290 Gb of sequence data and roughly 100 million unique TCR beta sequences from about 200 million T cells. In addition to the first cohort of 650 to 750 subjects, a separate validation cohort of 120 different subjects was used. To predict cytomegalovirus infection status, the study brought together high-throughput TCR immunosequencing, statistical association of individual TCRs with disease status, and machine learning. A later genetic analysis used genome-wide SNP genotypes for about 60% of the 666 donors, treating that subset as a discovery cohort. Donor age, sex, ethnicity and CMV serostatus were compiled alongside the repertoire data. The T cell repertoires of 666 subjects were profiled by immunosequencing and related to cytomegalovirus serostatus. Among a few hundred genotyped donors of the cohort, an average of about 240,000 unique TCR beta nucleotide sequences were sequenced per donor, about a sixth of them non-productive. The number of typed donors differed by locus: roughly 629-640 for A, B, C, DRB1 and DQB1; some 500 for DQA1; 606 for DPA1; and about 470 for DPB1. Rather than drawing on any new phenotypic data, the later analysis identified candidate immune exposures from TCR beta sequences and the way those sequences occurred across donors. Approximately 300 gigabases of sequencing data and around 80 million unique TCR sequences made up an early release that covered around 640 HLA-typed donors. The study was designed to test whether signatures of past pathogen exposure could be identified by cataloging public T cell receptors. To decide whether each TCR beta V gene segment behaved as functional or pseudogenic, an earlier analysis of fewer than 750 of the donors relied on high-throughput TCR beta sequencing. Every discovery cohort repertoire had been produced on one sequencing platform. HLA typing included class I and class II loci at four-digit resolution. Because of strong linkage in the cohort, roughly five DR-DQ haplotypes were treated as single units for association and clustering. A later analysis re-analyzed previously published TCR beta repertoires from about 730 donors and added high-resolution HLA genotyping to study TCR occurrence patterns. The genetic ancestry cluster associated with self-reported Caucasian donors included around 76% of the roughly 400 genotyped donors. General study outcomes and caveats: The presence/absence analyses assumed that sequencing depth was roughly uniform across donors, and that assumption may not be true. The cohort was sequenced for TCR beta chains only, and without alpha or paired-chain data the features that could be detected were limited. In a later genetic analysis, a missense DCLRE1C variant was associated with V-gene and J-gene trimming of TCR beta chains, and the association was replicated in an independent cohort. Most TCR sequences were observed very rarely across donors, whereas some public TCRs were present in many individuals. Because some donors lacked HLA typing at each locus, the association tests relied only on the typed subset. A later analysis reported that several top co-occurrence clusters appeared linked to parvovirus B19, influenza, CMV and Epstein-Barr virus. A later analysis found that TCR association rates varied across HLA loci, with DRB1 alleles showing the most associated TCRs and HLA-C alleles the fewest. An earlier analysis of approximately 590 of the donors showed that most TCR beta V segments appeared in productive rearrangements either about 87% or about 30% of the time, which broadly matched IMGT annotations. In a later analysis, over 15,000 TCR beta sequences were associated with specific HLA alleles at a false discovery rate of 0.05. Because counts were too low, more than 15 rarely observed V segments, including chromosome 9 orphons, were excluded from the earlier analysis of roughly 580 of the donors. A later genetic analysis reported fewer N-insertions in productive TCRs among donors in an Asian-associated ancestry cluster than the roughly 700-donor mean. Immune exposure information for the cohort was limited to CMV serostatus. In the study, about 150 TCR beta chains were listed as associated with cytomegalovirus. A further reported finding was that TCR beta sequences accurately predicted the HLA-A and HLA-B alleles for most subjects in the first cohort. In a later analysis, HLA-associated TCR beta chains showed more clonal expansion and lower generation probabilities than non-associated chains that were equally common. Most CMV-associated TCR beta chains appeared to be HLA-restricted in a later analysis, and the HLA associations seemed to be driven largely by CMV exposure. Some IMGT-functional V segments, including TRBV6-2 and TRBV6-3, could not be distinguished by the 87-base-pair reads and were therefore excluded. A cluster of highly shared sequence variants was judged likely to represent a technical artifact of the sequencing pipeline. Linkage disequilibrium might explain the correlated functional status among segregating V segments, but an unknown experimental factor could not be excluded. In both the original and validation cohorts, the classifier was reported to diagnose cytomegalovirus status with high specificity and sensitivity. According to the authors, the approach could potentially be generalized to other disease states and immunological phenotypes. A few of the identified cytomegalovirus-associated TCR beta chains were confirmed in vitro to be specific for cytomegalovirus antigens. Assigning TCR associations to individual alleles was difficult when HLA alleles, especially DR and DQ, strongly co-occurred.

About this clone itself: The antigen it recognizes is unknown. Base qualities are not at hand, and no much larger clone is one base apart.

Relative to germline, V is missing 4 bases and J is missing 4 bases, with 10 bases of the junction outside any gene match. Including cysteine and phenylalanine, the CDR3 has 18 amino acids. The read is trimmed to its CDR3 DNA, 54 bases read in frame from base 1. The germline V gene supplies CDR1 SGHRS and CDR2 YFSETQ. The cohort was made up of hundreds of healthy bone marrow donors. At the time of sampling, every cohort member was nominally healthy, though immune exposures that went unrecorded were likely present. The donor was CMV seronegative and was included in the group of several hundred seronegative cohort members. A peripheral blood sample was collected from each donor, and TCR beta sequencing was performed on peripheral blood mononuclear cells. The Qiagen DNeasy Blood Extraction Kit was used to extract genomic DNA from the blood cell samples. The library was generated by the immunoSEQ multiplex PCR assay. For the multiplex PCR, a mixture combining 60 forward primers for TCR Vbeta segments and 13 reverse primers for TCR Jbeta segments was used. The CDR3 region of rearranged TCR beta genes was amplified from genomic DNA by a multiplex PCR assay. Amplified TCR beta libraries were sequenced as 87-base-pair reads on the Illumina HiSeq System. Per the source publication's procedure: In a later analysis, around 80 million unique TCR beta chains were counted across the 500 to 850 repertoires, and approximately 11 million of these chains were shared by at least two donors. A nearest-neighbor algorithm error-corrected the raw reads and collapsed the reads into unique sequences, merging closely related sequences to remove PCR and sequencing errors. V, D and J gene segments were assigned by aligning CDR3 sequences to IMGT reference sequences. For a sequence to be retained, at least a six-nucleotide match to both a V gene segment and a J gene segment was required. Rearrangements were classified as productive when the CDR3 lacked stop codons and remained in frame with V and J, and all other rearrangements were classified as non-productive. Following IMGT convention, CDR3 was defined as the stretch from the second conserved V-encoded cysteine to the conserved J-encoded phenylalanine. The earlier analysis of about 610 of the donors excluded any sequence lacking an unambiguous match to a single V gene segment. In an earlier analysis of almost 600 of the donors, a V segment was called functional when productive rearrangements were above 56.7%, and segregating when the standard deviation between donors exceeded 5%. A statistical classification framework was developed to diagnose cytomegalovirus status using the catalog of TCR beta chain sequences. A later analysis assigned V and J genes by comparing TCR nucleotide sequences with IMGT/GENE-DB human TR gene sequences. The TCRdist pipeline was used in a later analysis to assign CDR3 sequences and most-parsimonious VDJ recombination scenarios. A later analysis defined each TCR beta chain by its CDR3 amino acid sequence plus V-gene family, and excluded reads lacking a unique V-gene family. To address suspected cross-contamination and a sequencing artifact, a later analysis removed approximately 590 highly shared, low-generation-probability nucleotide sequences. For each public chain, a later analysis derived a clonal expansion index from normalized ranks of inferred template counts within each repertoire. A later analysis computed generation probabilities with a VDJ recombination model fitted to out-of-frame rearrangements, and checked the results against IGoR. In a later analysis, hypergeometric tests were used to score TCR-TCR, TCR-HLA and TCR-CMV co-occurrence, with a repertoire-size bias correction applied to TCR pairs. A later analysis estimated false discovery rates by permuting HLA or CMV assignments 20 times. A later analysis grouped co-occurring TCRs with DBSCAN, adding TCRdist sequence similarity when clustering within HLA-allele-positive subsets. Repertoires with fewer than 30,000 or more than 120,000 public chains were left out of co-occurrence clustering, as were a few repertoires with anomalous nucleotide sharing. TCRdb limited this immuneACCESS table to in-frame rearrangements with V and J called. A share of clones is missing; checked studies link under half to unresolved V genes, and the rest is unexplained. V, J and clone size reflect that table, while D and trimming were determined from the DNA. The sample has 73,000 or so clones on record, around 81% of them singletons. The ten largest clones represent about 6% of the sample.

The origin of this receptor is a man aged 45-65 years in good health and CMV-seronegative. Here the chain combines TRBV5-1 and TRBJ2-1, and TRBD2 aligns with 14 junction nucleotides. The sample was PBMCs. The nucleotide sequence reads TGCGCCAGCAGCCCGGGTTTGTGGACTAGCGGGAGGTACAATGAGCAGTTCTTC. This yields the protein CASSPGLWTSGRYNEQFF.